The 28 T cell receptor beta chains below come from one sample, sequenced in a study of cytomegalovirus exposure and HLA in healthy donors. The PCR made use of 60 Vbeta and 13 Jbeta primers. Clones were sequenced by immunoSEQ multiplex PCR, and TCRdb holds only the in-frame ones, with some missing. The top ten clones hold approximately 0.63% of a sample with 200,000 to 250,000 clones, around 80% of them seen once. The specimen sequenced was PBMCs. The receptors here all came from a man younger than 30 in good health and CMV-seronegative.

The chain combines TRBV9 with TRBJ1-2; 9 bases are shared with TRBD1. CDR1 and CDR2 from the germline V gene are SGDLS and YYNGEE. V was clipped by 0 bases and J by 9 bases; unmatched bases: 6. The CDR3 runs 14 residues. This chain's CDR3 is CASSVATGQGSYTF. The CDR3 DNA is TGTGCCAGCAGCGTAGCTACGGGACAGGGAAGCTACACCTTC. Looking up the rest from reference TRBV9 and TRBJ1-2 gives the full variable domain: DSGVTQTPKHLITATGQRVTLRCSPRSGDLSVYWYQQSLDQGLQFLIQYYNGEERAKGNILERFSAQQFPDLHSELNLSSLELGDSALYFCASSVATGQGSYTFGSGTRLTVV.

The V and J genes are TRBV5-1 and TRBJ2-2; TRBD1 matches 7 bases. The ends lost 4 bases at V and 0 bases at J; junction bases unmatched: 3. CDR1 and CDR2 (germline): SGHRS, YFSETQ. The CDR3 has 15 residues. Here the CDR3 DNA reads TGCGCCAGCAGCGGGGGACAGACGAACACCGGGGAGCTGTTTTTT. Encoded protein: CASSGGQTNTGELFF. The complete variable domain, with remaining parts taken from reference TRBV5-1 and TRBJ2-2, reads KAGVTQTPRYLIKTRGQQVTLSCSPISGHRSVSWYQQTPGQGLQFLFEYFSETQRNKGNFPGRFSGRQFSNSRSEMNVSTLELGDSALYLCASSGGQTNTGELFFGEGSRLTVL.

Details on this clone: At one boundary the junction diverges from the germline segment, which might be a read error. The V and J genes are TRBV7-8 and TRBJ2-5; D is unresolved. The CDR3 is made up of 15 amino acids. Germline loops: CDR1 SGHVS, CDR2 FQNEAQ. This CDR3 reads CAGSLGQASQETQYF. The CDR3 DNA sequence: TGTGCCGGCAGCTTAGGGCAGGCAAGTCAAGAGACCCAGTACTTC.

J is TRBJ1-2 and V is TRBV5-1, with a possible D match to TRBD1 (6 bases). Trimming took off 3 bases at V and 7 bases at J, with 10 bases between the two ends. The CDR3 runs to 12 residues. The germline gives CDR1 SGHRS, CDR2 YFSETQ. The CDR3, as DNA: TGCGCCAGCAGCTCGAGCAGGGGTGGCTACACCTTC. This translates into CASSSSRGGYTF. Looking up the rest from reference TRBV5-1 and TRBJ1-2 gives the full variable domain: KAGVTQTPRYLIKTRGQQVTLSCSPISGHRSVSWYQQTPGQGLQFLFEYFSETQRNKGNFPGRFSGRQFSNSRSEMNVSTLELGDSALYLCASSSSRGGYTFGSGTRLTVV.

The chain couples TRBV10-3 to TRBJ1-4; no definite D call. Germline V gives CDR1 ENHRY, CDR2 SYGVKD. Trimming left V 6 bases short and J 3 bases short, with 8 bases between. The length of the CDR3 is 13 residues. CDR3 protein: CAIRGESNEKLFF. The CDR3 DNA reads as TGTGCCATCAGGGGAGAATCTAATGAAAAACTGTTTTTT.

The chain joins TRBV7-3 to TRBJ1-5, with D possibly TRBD1 on 5 matching bases. CDR3 length equals 13 residues. Germline CDR1 reads SGHTA; CDR2 reads FQGTGA. Trimming cost V 3 bases and J 9 bases, with 12 bases left between them. The CDR3 DNA sequence: TGTGCCAGCAGCTTGATGGAGGGGCGGCCCCAGCATTTT. Its protein product is CASSLMEGRPQHF.

This clone occurred a few times. This chain links TRBV6-5 with TRBJ2-2; D is unclear. Germline V gene data show CDR1 as MNHEY and CDR2 as SVGAGI. Trimming removed 5 bases from V and 1 base from J, with 2 bases in between. CDR3 length: 12 amino acids. The CDR3 sequence: CASSQNTGELFF. The CDR3 coding sequence is TGTGCCAGCAGTCAGAACACCGGGGAGCTGTTTTTT.

The chain links TRBV28 to TRBJ1-1; tentative D call: TRBD1 (6 bases). The CDR3 is 13 residues long. Germline CDR1 and CDR2: MDHEN and SYDVKM. V dropped 4 bases and J dropped 5 bases, with 11 bases sitting between them. DNA of the CDR3: TGTGCCAGCAGTTGGACAGCGGTGACTGAAGCTTTCTTT. Encoded protein: CASSWTAVTEAFF. The complete variable domain, with remaining parts taken from reference TRBV28 and TRBJ1-1, reads DVKVTQSSRYLVKRTGEKVFLECVQDMDHENMFWYRQDPGLGLRLIYFSYDVKMKEKGDIPEGYSVSREKKERFSLILESASTNQTSMYLCASSWTAVTEAFFGQGTRLTVV.

The rearrangement joins TRBV19 to TRBJ2-7, with no clear D. Germline loops: CDR1 LNHDA, CDR2 SQIVND (reference sequence). With 3 bases removed from V and 1 base from J, the gap between germline ends came to 7 bases. CDR3 length: 13 amino acids. This chain's CDR3 is CASSIGLSYEQYF. CDR3 nucleotide sequence: TGTGCCAGTAGTATTGGCCTTTCCTACGAGCAGTACTTC.

The V call is TRBV5-1, the J call TRBJ1-4, with a tentative D call TRBD1 (6 bases). In germline, CDR1 is SGHRS, CDR2 YFSETQ. The CDR3 consists of 14 residues. The V gene lost 1 base and the J gene lost 7 bases, with 11 bases spanning the gap. This CDR3 reads CASSLMGAGEKLFF. The CDR3 DNA sequence: TGCGCCAGCAGCTTGATGGGGGCGGGTGAAAAACTGTTTTTT.

The chain recombines TRBV4-1 with TRBJ1-3, with 10 bases that match TRBD1. The V gene end was trimmed by 0 bases and the J gene end by 0 bases; junction bases not matched to a gene: 8. The CDR3 extends over 19 amino acids. The V gene's germline CDR1 is MGHRA and CDR2 YSYEKL. The CDR3 DNA reads as TGCGCCAGCAGCCAAGATGGGACAGGGGCCCTCCCCTCTGGAAACACCATATATTTT. It is translated as CASSQDGTGALPSGNTIYF.

V is TRBV28 and J is TRBJ1-1; 10 bases line up with TRBD1. From germline, CDR1 is MDHEN and CDR2 SYDVKM. The trim removed 6 bases at V and 6 bases at J, leaving 4 bases unmatched. The length of the CDR3 is 13 residues. The CDR3: CASRGGQGSEAFF. The CDR3 DNA reads as TGTGCCAGCAGGGGGGGACAGGGGTCTGAAGCTTTCTTT.

This chain joins TRBV10-1 and TRBJ2-1; TRBD1 matches at 9 bases. Germline CDR1 WNHNN, CDR2 SYGVQD (reference sequence). The junction had 3 bases not matched to a gene; V was cut back by 4 bases and J by 2 bases. The length of the CDR3 is 15 residues. The CDR3 DNA sequence: TGCGCCAGCAGTGGATGGACAGGGGCCTACAATGAGCAGTTCTTC. Translated: CASSGWTGAYNEQFF.

This clone was seen once. The J gene is TRBJ1-1, the V gene TRBV28; D is perhaps TRBD1 (5 bases). Between the trimmed V and J ends, which lost 7 bases and 4 bases, there was a span of 16 bases. From germline, CDR1 is MDHEN and CDR2 SYDVKM. This CDR3 contains 14 residues. DNA for the CDR3: TGTGCCAGCACTCCCCGCGGGGGGAGCACTGAAGCTTTCTTT. This sequence encodes CASTPRGGSTEAFF.

The genes are TRBV4-1 and TRBJ2-7, with 7 bases aligning to TRBD1. Looked up from germline, CDR1 is MGHRA and CDR2 is YSYEKL. The CDR3 sequence is 15 residues long. The J segment lost 3 bases and the V segment lost 3 bases, leaving 8 bases of the junction unmatched. For the CDR3, the DNA is TGCGCCAGCAGCCAGGAAACAGGGGACGGCTACGAGCAGTACTTC. This encodes CASSQETGDGYEQYF.

The J gene is TRBJ2-1, the V gene TRBV4-1; 14 bases are a match to TRBD2. CDR1 MGHRA and CDR2 YSYEKL come from the germline V gene. CDR3 length: 18 amino acids. V lost 0 bases and J lost 6; bases outside the gene matches: 7. The CDR3 sequence: CASSQDPTGTSGGNEQFF. The CDR3 nucleotides read TGCGCCAGCAGCCAAGATCCGACCGGGACTAGCGGGGGCAATGAGCAGTTCTTC.

The V gene is TRBV30, the J gene TRBJ2-2, with 12 bases identical to TRBD2. V was pared by 0 bases and J by 6 bases, with 8 bases of the junction left unmatched. Looked up from germline, CDR1 is GTSNPN and CDR2 is SVGIG (reference sequence). The CDR3 spans 17 residues. The DNA of the CDR3 is TGTGCCTGGAGTGTACGGGCTAGCGGGAGGGCTGCCGGGGAGCTGTTTTTT. Protein product: CAWSVRASGRAAGELFF.

The rearrangement links TRBV6-1 to TRBJ2-4, with 7 bases aligning to TRBD1. V lost 8 bases, J lost 8 bases, and 15 bases stayed unmatched. Germline V CDR1 and CDR2: MNHNS, SASEGT. The CDR3 contains 15 residues. The CDR3 reads CASGSSTGVMDIQYF. CDR3 bases: TGTGCCAGCGGATCATCTACAGGGGTCATGGACATTCAGTACTTC.

The chain carries TRBV5-1 and TRBJ2-7; no clear D. V lost 0 bases and J 1 base, leaving 5 bases between the germline ends. The CDR3 covers 13 residues. From germline, CDR1 is SGHRS and CDR2 YFSETQ. CDR3 coding DNA: TGCGCCAGCAGCTTGGTGTCATCCTACGAGCAGTACTTC. Its protein is CASSLVSSYEQYF. The complete variable domain, with remaining parts taken from reference TRBV5-1 and TRBJ2-7, reads KAGVTQTPRYLIKTRGQQVTLSCSPISGHRSVSWYQQTPGQGLQFLFEYFSETQRNKGNFPGRFSGRQFSNSRSEMNVSTLELGDSALYLCASSLVSSYEQYFGPGTRLTVT.

In the case of this clone: At one end the junction does not follow the germline gene, possibly because of a read error. This rearrangement joins TRBV19 to TRBJ2-5; a possible D gene is TRBD1 (5 bases). CDR1 is LNHDA and CDR2 is SQIVND in the germline V gene (reference sequence). This CDR3 region has 17 residues. The CDR3 DNA reads TGTGCCGGTAGTATTGAGCACAGGCTCGCCCGGAGAGAGACCCAGTACTTC. This encodes CAGSIEHRLARRETQYF.

The gene calls are TRBV19 and TRBJ1-1; D perhaps matches TRBD1 (6 bases). Germline CDR1 and CDR2: LNHDA and SQIVND (reference sequence). The V gene lost 0 bases and the J gene lost 1 base, with 12 bases spanning the gap. This CDR3 comprises 16 residues. As DNA, the CDR3 is TGTGCCAGTAGTATAGATGAAGCACAGGGGAACACTGAAGCTTTCTTT. Residues: CASSIDEAQGNTEAFF.

V gene TRBV6-1 combines with J gene TRBJ1-5, with 8 bases matching TRBD1. The CDR3 is made up of 16 amino acids. V lost 4 bases and J lost 0; bases outside the gene matches: 5. Germline V lookup: CDR1 MNHNS, CDR2 SASEGT. The DNA of the CDR3 is TGTGCCAGCAGTGCCCAGGGGGCGGGTAGCAATCAGCCCCAGCATTTT. This translates into CASSAQGAGSNQPQHF.

The V call is TRBV19, the J call TRBJ2-7; 15 bases align to TRBD2. CDR1 is LNHDA and CDR2 is SQIVND in the germline V gene (reference sequence). CDR3 length: 18 amino acids. V gave up 4 bases and J gave up 4 bases; unmatched junction bases: 11. CDR3 loop: CASSKRGGLAGGSYEQYF. For the CDR3, the DNA is TGTGCCAGTAGTAAGCGGGGCGGACTAGCGGGAGGGAGTTACGAGCAGTACTTC.

V is TRBV28 and J is TRBJ2-1; D call uncertain. The CDR3 consists of 12 residues. CDR1 MDHEN and CDR2 SYDVKM come from the germline V gene. V dropped 5 bases and J dropped 8 bases, with 10 bases sitting between them. This chain's CDR3 is CASSSPGHEQFF. Here the CDR3 DNA reads TGTGCCAGCAGTAGCCCTGGGCATGAGCAGTTCTTC.

CDR3 in amino acids: CAISDPAGGSSYNEQFF. CDR3 nucleotide sequence: TGTGCCATCAGTGACCCAGCGGGAGGGAGCTCCTACAATGAGCAGTTCTTC. This rearrangement joins TRBV10-3 to TRBJ2-1; 10 nucleotides line up with TRBD2. Germline V gene sequence: CDR1 ENHRY, CDR2 SYGVKD. V shed 3 bases, J shed 0 bases, and the junction held 5 bases outside the gene matches. The CDR3 has 17 residues.

The chain recombines TRBV6-5 with TRBJ1-2; D unclear. CDR3 length equals 15 residues. Germline V gene sequence: CDR1 MNHEY, CDR2 SVGAGI. Written as DNA, the CDR3 is TGTGTCTCCACCTCACCGGGGTTACTCTTTTATGGCTACACCTTC. Translated, it gives CVSTSPGLLFYGYTF.

In its sample, this clone was seen a few times. The chain uses TRBV27 and TRBJ2-1; D perhaps matches TRBD2 (6 bases). The CDR3 runs 14 residues. Germline V gene lookup returns CDR1 MNHEY and CDR2 SMNVEV (reference sequence). Trimming pared 5 bases from V and 5 bases from J, leaving 13 bases between. Here the CDR3 reads CASSITGTDNEQFF. The CDR3 nucleotides read TGTGCCAGCAGTATCACCGGGACTGACAATGAGCAGTTCTTC.

The chain joins TRBV6-6 to TRBJ2-2, with D possibly matching TRBD2 (6 bases). CDR1 and CDR2 (germline): MNHNY, SVGAGI (reference sequence). The V and J ends lost 2 bases and 2 bases respectively, with 9 bases between them. CDR3 length: 15 residues. The CDR3: CASSYGGINTGELFF. The CDR3, as DNA: TGTGCCAGCAGTTACGGCGGGATTAACACCGGGGAGCTGTTTTTT.